This entry lists 15 T cell receptor beta chains sequenced from one sample in a study of ipilimumab plus nivolumab after autologous stem cell transplantation. Sequencing was performed with immunoSEQ multiplex PCR; in TCRdb, only in-frame clones are kept and a portion is missing. This sample carries 20,000 to 30,000 clones, about 82% of them seen once, and the ten largest clones take 4% to 6%. Here the sequenced sample was PBMCs, taken in a trial of ipilimumab plus nivolumab as post-transplant consolidation. The receptors come from a male donor with diffuse large B-cell lymphoma.

The V call is TRBV5-1, the J call TRBJ2-5; D may be TRBD2 (7 bases). Looked up from germline, CDR1 is SGHRS and CDR2 is YFSETQ. The length of the CDR3 is 13 residues. The ends were cut back, 4 bases at V and 3 bases at J, with 10 bases in the middle. CDR3 in DNA: TGCGCCAGCAGCAGGGAGGGGGAAGAGACCCAGTACTTC. It specifies CASSREGEETQYF.

The rearrangement uses TRBV19 and TRBJ2-7; D uncertain. The ends were cut back, 6 bases at V and 5 bases at J, with 8 bases in the middle. This CDR3 region has 11 residues. CDR1 is LNHDA, CDR2 SQIVND, per germline (reference sequence). CDR3 DNA sequence: TGTGCCAGTAGGGTTGGGGACGAGCAGTACTTC. As protein: CASRVGDEQYF.

J is TRBJ2-3 and V is TRBV25-1; D may be TRBD1 or TRBD2 (6 bases each). This CDR3 has 16 amino acids. Germline assignment: CDR1 MGHDK and CDR2 SYGVNS. The germline V and J ends were trimmed by 5 bases and 0 bases, with 15 bases remaining between them. As DNA, the CDR3 is TGTGCCAGCAGTCCCGGGGGCGGGTGGAGCACAGATACGCAGTATTTT. Translation gives CASSPGGGWSTDTQYF.

The rearrangement links TRBV6-5 to TRBJ1-2; the D gene is possibly TRBD1 (6 bases). The CDR3 runs to 12 residues. Germline CDR1 reads MNHEY; CDR2 reads SVGAGI. V was pared by 5 bases and J by 8 bases, with 12 bases between. As DNA, the CDR3 is TGTGCCAGCAGTGGGGGGGCGCCGGGCTACACCTTC. Translation gives CASSGGAPGYTF.

The rearrangement uses TRBV5-1 and TRBJ2-1, with 9 bases fitting TRBD1. Germline CDR1 reads SGHRS; CDR2 reads YFSETQ. After removal of 3 bases from V and 4 bases from J, the junction contained 11 bases not matched to a gene. The CDR3 extends over 17 amino acids. The DNA of the CDR3 is TGCGCCAGCAGCTCACGTCCCGGTGACAGGGGGTACAATGAGCAGTTCTTC. Its translation: CASSSRPGDRGYNEQFF.

The chain uses TRBV5-1 and TRBJ1-2; TRBD1 matches at 9 bases. This CDR3 spans 14 amino acids. Trimming took 0 bases from V and 6 from J; bases not matched to a gene: 3. In germline, CDR1 is SGHRS, CDR2 YFSETQ. CDR3 amino acids: CASSLDGQGNGYTF. For the CDR3, the DNA is TGCGCCAGCAGCTTGGACGGACAGGGGAATGGCTACACCTTC.

This chain links TRBV30 with TRBJ2-6, with D uncertain. The CDR3 runs 16 residues. Germline V lookup: CDR1 GTSNPN, CDR2 SVGIG (reference sequence). V gave up 3 bases and J gave up 4 bases, with 16 bases separating them. Written as DNA, the CDR3 is TGTGCCTGGAGGCTAAGGCTAGGGTACGGGGCCAACGTCCTGACTTTC. Its protein is CAWRLRLGYGANVLTF.

The chain carries TRBV2 and TRBJ2-1; 15 bases line up with TRBD2. Germline CDR1 reads SNHLY; CDR2 reads FYNNEI. Trimming removed 5 bases from V and 14 bases from J; junction bases left unmatched: 7. The CDR3 consists of 14 residues. The DNA of the CDR3 is TGTGCCAGCAGTCTAGGGACTAGCGGGGGGAGCGAGTTCTTC. It codes for CASSLGTSGGSEFF.

Worth noting for this clone: A junction end diverges from the germline sequence, so it may reflect a read error. Other DNA sequences from this sample encode an identical CDR3 as well. This rearrangement joins TRBV5-1 to TRBJ1-2; 7 nucleotides align to TRBD1. Per the germline V gene, CDR1 is SGHRS and CDR2 is YFSETQ. The CDR3 runs to 15 residues. The CDR3 DNA reads TGCGCCAGCAGCTTGAGGGGGCAGAACGGCTATGGCTACACTTTC. It is translated as CASSLRGQNGYGYTF.

V is TRBV6-6 and J is TRBJ2-7, with 10 bases matching TRBD2. V was clipped by 4 bases and J by 12 bases; unmatched bases: 9. The CDR3 consists of 13 residues. Germline CDR1 reads MNHNY; CDR2 reads SVGAGI (reference sequence). The CDR3 DNA reads as TGTGCCAGCAGTTTAGCGGGGGGCATGGGGCCGTACTTC. This sequence encodes CASSLAGGMGPYF.

The chain employs TRBV11-2 and TRBJ1-6; D remains unclear. The CDR3 has 13 residues. Deletions cut 2 bases from V and 5 bases from J, with 4 bases between. CDR1 and CDR2 from the germline V gene are SGHAT and FQNNGV. CDR3 bases: TGTGCCAGCAGCTTAATGGATAATTCACCCCTCCACTTT. Translating it yields CASSLMDNSPLHF.

The rearrangement uses TRBV7-2 and TRBJ2-5; no reliable D call. The CDR3 is 15 amino acids. Germline CDR1 and CDR2: SGHTA and FQGNSA. Trimming left V 1 base short and J 0 bases short, with 9 bases between. The CDR3, as DNA: TGTGCCAGCAGCTTAGGTAACTCGTACCAAGAGACCCAGTACTTC. This codes for CASSLGNSYQETQYF.

This chain uses TRBV20-1 with TRBJ2-3; D call uncertain. CDR1 DFQATT and CDR2 SNEGSKA come from the germline V gene (reference sequence). The CDR3 has 11 residues. Trimming pared 3 bases from V and 3 bases from J, leaving 4 bases between. As DNA, the CDR3 is TGCAGTGCTAGGTGGACAGATACGCAGTATTTT. Translation gives CSARWTDTQYF.

The rearrangement joins TRBV2 to TRBJ1-1; D possibly corresponds to TRBD1 (6 bases). This CDR3 comprises 14 residues. V was cut by 3 bases and J by 3 bases, with 11 bases left in between. Germline values: CDR1 SNHLY, CDR2 FYNNEI. The CDR3, as DNA: TGTGCCAGCAGTGACAGGGGAGCGGACACTGAAGCTTTCTTT. Translation: CASSDRGADTEAFF.

The V call is TRBV7-2, the J call TRBJ1-2, with unresolved D. Per the germline V gene, CDR1 is SGHTA and CDR2 is FQGNSA. This CDR3 contains 14 residues. V lost 1 base, J lost 4 bases, and 10 bases lay in between. Written as DNA, the CDR3 is TGTGCCAGCAGCTTAGGAGGGTTCTCCTATGGCTACACCTTC. This encodes CASSLGGFSYGYTF.